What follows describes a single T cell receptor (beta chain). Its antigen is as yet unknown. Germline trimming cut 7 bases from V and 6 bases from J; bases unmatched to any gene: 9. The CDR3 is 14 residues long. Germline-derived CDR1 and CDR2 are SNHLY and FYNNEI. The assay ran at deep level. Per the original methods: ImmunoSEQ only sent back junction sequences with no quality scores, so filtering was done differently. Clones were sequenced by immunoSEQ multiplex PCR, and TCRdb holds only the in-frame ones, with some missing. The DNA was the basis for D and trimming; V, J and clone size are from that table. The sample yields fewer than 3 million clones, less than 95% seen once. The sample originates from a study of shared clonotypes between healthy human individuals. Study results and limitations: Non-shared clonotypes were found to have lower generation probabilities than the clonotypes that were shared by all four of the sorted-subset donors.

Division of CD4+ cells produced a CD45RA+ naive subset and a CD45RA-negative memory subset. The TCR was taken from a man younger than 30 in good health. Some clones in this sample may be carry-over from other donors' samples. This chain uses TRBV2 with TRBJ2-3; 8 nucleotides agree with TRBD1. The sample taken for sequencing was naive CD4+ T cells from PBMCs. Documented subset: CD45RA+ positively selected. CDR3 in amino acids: CASTGQGLGDTQYF. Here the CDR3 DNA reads TGTGCCAGCACTGGACAGGGCCTTGGGGATACGCAGTATTTT.